The next 22 T cell receptor beta chains were all read from a single sample in a study of blood T cells in healthy people across ages (dated by TCRdb to the mid-2010s). The library was built by means of 5' RACE. Sequencing instrument: Illumina HiSeq 2500. A second PCR of roughly 7 to 11 cycles was run with a J-beta primer mix and a sample-barcoded 5' primer. In TCRdb, the public reads were trimmed at Q25 with fastp and aligned with MiXCR, with productive beta chains retained. CDR3 protein duplicates are merged, each entry listing the most common genes and DNA. The sample records about 1.6 million distinct CDR3 sequences, 30% to 35% of which are singletons. The leading ten clones occupy about 11% of the sample. The specimen was blood. Receptors originate from a woman in her 30s in good health.

V gene TRBV28 combines with J gene TRBJ2-2; 8 bases are shared with TRBD1. The CDR3 totals 12 residues. Germline lookup yields CDR1 MDHEN and CDR2 SYDVKM. V lost 6 bases and J lost 6; bases outside the gene matches: 0. Written as DNA, the CDR3 is TGTGCCAGCAGACAGGGGGCCGGGGAGCTGTTTTTT. Its translation: CASRQGAGELFF.

Only a few counts were recorded for this clonotype. V is TRBV6-5 and J is TRBJ1-2; TRBD1 might be the D (6 bases). The CDR3 consists of 15 residues. In germline, CDR1 is MNHEY, CDR2 SVGAGI. V dropped 0 bases and J dropped 1 base, with 9 bases sitting between them. DNA for the CDR3: TGTGCCAGCAGTTACTCGGGGGGCCTTAACTATGGCTACACCTTC. Translated, it gives CASSYSGGLNYGYTF.

The chain is built from TRBV27 and TRBJ1-2; D is undetermined. Trimming took off 6 bases at V and 3 bases at J, with 11 bases between the two ends. Germline values: CDR1 MNHEY, CDR2 SMNVEV (reference sequence). The CDR3 extends over 13 amino acids. Here the CDR3 DNA reads TGTGCCAGCAGCTCCCCTCCTCACTATGGCTACACCTTC. It specifies CASSSPPHYGYTF.

This chain connects TRBV7-8 to TRBJ2-4; the match to TRBD1 covers 7 bases. Germline V gene lookup returns CDR1 SGHVS and CDR2 FQNEAQ. The CDR3 runs 19 residues. The V gene end was trimmed by 1 base and the J gene end by 1 base; junction bases not matched to a gene: 13. CDR3 residues: CASSLELGRGSWAKNIQYF. In DNA, the CDR3 is TGTGCCAGCAGCTTAGAACTGGGCAGGGGGTCATGGGCCAAAAACATTCAGTACTTC.

In its sample, this clonotype was seen a few times. This chain connects TRBV6-1 to TRBJ2-5; no reliable D call. Germline CDR1 reads MNHNS; CDR2 reads SASEGT. The CDR3 runs 15 residues. V was trimmed by 7 bases and J by 0 bases, leaving 15 bases between them. CDR3 loop: CASTPSHGYQETQYF. The DNA of the CDR3 is TGTGCCAGCACCCCGTCGCACGGATACCAAGAGACCCAGTACTTC.

The chain combines TRBV5-1 with TRBJ2-5; 8 positions agree with TRBD2. Germline V gives CDR1 SGHRS, CDR2 YFSETQ. The ends lost 4 bases at V and 5 bases at J; junction bases unmatched: 10. The CDR3 consists of 15 residues. The CDR3 reads CASSGGGTTGETQYF. The CDR3 DNA is TGCGCCAGCAGCGGCGGGGGGACCACGGGGGAGACCCAGTACTTC.

The V call is TRBV27, the J call TRBJ1-2; D is perhaps TRBD1 (5 bases). CDR1 is MNHEY, CDR2 SMNVEV, per germline (reference sequence). V gave up 5 bases and J gave up 5 bases, with 18 bases separating them. The CDR3 contains 15 residues. This CDR3 reads CASSQYPGPSYGYTF. CDR3 DNA sequence: TGTGCCAGCAGTCAATATCCAGGGCCGAGTTATGGCTACACCTTC.

This chain joins TRBV27 and TRBJ1-2; D possibly corresponds to TRBD1 (5 bases). V lost 3 bases, J lost 2 bases, and 19 bases lay in between. Germline V gives CDR1 MNHEY, CDR2 SMNVEV (reference sequence). The CDR3 contains 17 residues. The CDR3 loop is CASSLGGAISPNYGYTF. CDR3 nucleotide sequence: TGTGCCAGCAGTTTGGGCGGGGCCATCTCTCCCAACTATGGCTACACCTTC.

This clonotype has at least ten counts. The chain combines TRBV7-8 with TRBJ2-7; perhaps TRBD2 as D (6 bases). The CDR3 spans 12 residues. The ends were cut back, 4 bases at V and 6 bases at J, with 10 bases in the middle. Per germline, CDR1 SGHVS and CDR2 FQNEAQ. The CDR3 protein is CASSSFGGEQYF. DNA of the CDR3: TGTGCCAGCAGCTCTTTCGGGGGCGAGCAGTACTTC.

The chain links TRBV4-2 to TRBJ2-3; 9 bases fit TRBD2. Germline trimming cut 5 bases from V and 0 bases from J; bases unmatched to any gene: 15. CDR1 is LGHNA, CDR2 YNFKEQ, per germline. This CDR3 has 19 residues. The CDR3 DNA is TGTGCCAGCAGCTACAGGGTACTAGCGGCGGGGGGGAGCACAGATACGCAGTATTTT. It specifies CASSYRVLAAGGSTDTQYF.

V gene TRBV6-2 or TRBV6-3 combines with J gene TRBJ2-5; TRBD2 is a possible D gene (5 bases). Trimming pared 6 bases from V and 2 bases from J, leaving 16 bases between. Germline V lookup: CDR1 MNHEY, CDR2 SVGEGT. The CDR3 consists of 15 residues. Here the CDR3 reads CASSVPAEIQETQYF. The DNA of the CDR3 is TGTGCCAGCAGCGTGCCAGCGGAGATACAAGAGACCCAGTACTTC.

This sequence joins TRBV28 and TRBJ2-7, with 11 positions matching TRBD2. The ends lost 6 bases at V and 4 bases at J; junction bases unmatched: 5. The CDR3 loop spans 14 amino acids. Looked up from germline, CDR1 is MDHEN and CDR2 is SYDVKM. The CDR3 protein is CASRWTSGPYEQYF. In nucleotides, the CDR3 is TGTGCCAGCAGATGGACTAGCGGGCCGTACGAGCAGTACTTC.

Points on this clonotype: Relative to the germline gene, one junction end is altered; a read error may explain this. The chain combines TRBV4-1 with TRBJ1-2, with D possibly being TRBD1 (6 bases). Germline CDR1 and CDR2: MGHRA and YSYEKL. This CDR3 contains 16 residues. CDR3 sequence: CASGHPVKGVLYGYTF. The DNA for the CDR3 is TGCGCCAGCGGCCACCCCGTTAAGGGGGTCCTCTATGGCTACACCTTC.

This clonotype was detected only a few times. J is TRBJ1-4 and V is TRBV9; possibly TRBD1 for D (5 bases). Trimming took 3 bases from V and 4 from J, leaving 19 bases between them. The CDR3 has 17 residues. In germline, CDR1 is SGDLS, CDR2 YYNGEE. The CDR3 reads CASSGPTVPADNEKLFF. DNA for the CDR3: TGTGCCAGCAGCGGCCCGACAGTTCCTGCCGATAATGAAAAACTGTTTTTT.

The J gene is TRBJ1-2, the V gene TRBV20-1; D not certain. Trimming cost V 0 bases and J 4 bases, with 3 bases left between them. Germline values: CDR1 DFQATT, CDR2 SNEGSKA (reference sequence). This CDR3 region has 11 residues. CDR3 loop: CSARDIYGYTF. The DNA for the CDR3 is TGCAGTGCTAGAGACATCTATGGCTACACCTTC.

The rearrangement joins TRBV27 to TRBJ1-2; TRBD1 aligns across 7 bases. The V gene end was trimmed by 3 bases and the J gene end by 5 bases; junction bases not matched to a gene: 12. Germline V lookup: CDR1 MNHEY, CDR2 SMNVEV (reference sequence). The CDR3 spans 16 residues. The CDR3 here is CASSFFRDSGLYGYTF. The DNA of the CDR3 is TGTGCCAGCAGTTTTTTTAGGGACAGTGGTTTATATGGCTACACCTTC.

This chain joins TRBV4-1 and TRBJ1-2; D gene ambiguous. Germline assignment: CDR1 MGHRA and CDR2 YSYEKL. The V end was cut by 0 bases, the J end by 4 bases, with 15 bases between. The CDR3 has 16 amino acids. CDR3 bases: TGCGCCAGCAGCCAAGATAGGAACTTTGGGTCCTATGGCTACACCTTC. Translating gives CASSQDRNFGSYGYTF.

V usage is TRBV20-1 and J usage is TRBJ2-3; 8 nucleotides align to TRBD1. The V gene's germline CDR1 is DFQATT and CDR2 SNEGSKA (reference sequence). The CDR3 sequence is 16 residues long. Trimming cost V 0 bases and J 5 bases; bases outside gene matches: 10. CDR3 region: CSARDSGQGARDTQYF. CDR3 nucleotide sequence: TGCAGTGCTAGAGATTCAGGCCAGGGGGCGAGAGATACGCAGTATTTT.

This clonotype came up a few times. The chain joins TRBV4-2 to TRBJ2-6; D unresolved. V lost 1 base, J lost 8 bases, and 9 bases lay in between. Germline values: CDR1 LGHNA, CDR2 YNFKEQ. This CDR3 is built from 14 residues. CDR3 sequence: CASSQAGSSNVLTF. The CDR3 DNA is TGTGCCAGCAGCCAAGCTGGGTCCTCCAACGTCCTGACTTTC.

The gene calls are TRBV28 and TRBJ1-4, with D possibly matching TRBD1 (5 bases). Trimming left V 6 bases short and J 4 bases short, with 12 bases between. This CDR3 is built from 14 residues. Germline CDR1 and CDR2: MDHEN and SYDVKM. CDR3 sequence: CASRTGTVNEKLFF. CDR3 in DNA: TGTGCCAGCAGAACCGGGACGGTTAATGAAAAACTGTTTTTT. The full variable domain, rest sourced from reference TRBV28 and TRBJ1-4, is DVKVTQSSRYLVKRTGEKVFLECVQDMDHENMFWYRQDPGLGLRLIYFSYDVKMKEKGDIPEGYSVSREKKERFSLILESASTNQTSMYLCASRTGTVNEKLFFGSGTQLSVL.

This chain links TRBV20-1 with TRBJ2-5; D may be TRBD2 (5 bases). Germline V gene sequence: CDR1 DFQATT, CDR2 SNEGSKA (reference sequence). Trimming cost V 0 bases and J 1 base, with 12 bases left between them. The CDR3 sequence is 15 residues long. The CDR3 DNA is TGCAGTGCTAGAGAAGAGGAGAGGGCCCAAGAGACCCAGTACTTC. Residues: CSAREEERAQETQYF.

The V gene is TRBV7-9, the J gene TRBJ1-2; D is uncertain. Germline lookup yields CDR1 SEHNR and CDR2 FQNEAQ (reference sequence). Trimming left V 5 bases short and J 3 bases short, with 16 bases between. This CDR3 spans 15 amino acids. The CDR3 nucleotides read TGTGCCAGCAGCCCCGAAATGGGAACTGACTATGGCTACACCTTC. It codes for CASSPEMGTDYGYTF.